Below, 24 T cell receptor beta chains from the same sample are listed, as sequenced in a study of cytomegalovirus exposure and HLA in healthy donors. Both 60 Vbeta primers and 13 Jbeta primers went into the PCR. Repertoires were generated with immunoSEQ multiplex PCR, while TCRdb's copy carries only in-frame clones and drops some. The table has about 200,000 clones, 65% to 80% seen once. What was sequenced was PBMCs. These TCRs come from a woman between 25 and 40 years old in good health and CMV-seropositive.

V and J are TRBV4-1 and TRBJ1-1, with 7 bases matching TRBD1. Germline V gene lookup returns CDR1 MGHRA and CDR2 YSYEKL. The CDR3 is 16 residues long. J gave up 1 base and V 3 bases, and 8 bases lay outside the gene matches. The CDR3 nucleotides are TGCGCCAGCAGCCACAACCGGGGACAGAAGAACACTGAAGCTTTCTTT. Translation: CASSHNRGQKNTEAFF.

V gene TRBV5-6 combines with J gene TRBJ1-1; perhaps TRBD1 as D (5 bases). Looked up from germline, CDR1 is SGHDT and CDR2 is YYEEEE. Between the trimmed V and J ends, which lost 1 base and 4 bases, there was a span of 14 bases. There are 15 residues in the CDR3. The CDR3 protein is CASSLWSGWGTEAFF. In DNA, the CDR3 is TGTGCCAGCAGCTTGTGGTCAGGGTGGGGCACTGAAGCTTTCTTT.

The V gene is TRBV10-3, the J gene TRBJ2-7; TRBD2 agrees at 9 bases. The CDR3 totals 14 residues. Trimming removed 10 bases from V and 0 bases from J; junction bases left unmatched: 7. The germline CDR1 and CDR2 sequences are ENHRY and SYGVKD. CDR3 region: CATISGGSSYEQYF. CDR3 bases: TGTGCCACCATTAGCGGGGGAAGCTCCTACGAGCAGTACTTC.

V usage is TRBV11-2 and J usage is TRBJ2-7; TRBD1 matches 11 bases. Germline V gene data show CDR1 as SGHAT and CDR2 as FQNNGV. Losses at the gene ends were 5 bases for V and 6 bases for J; bases not matched to a gene: 15. The CDR3 spans 17 residues. The CDR3 protein is CASSGGGFWDRGIEQYF. The DNA of the CDR3 is TGTGCCAGCAGCGGAGGGGGTTTTTGGGACAGGGGGATCGAGCAGTACTTC.

The J gene is TRBJ2-7, the V gene TRBV5-4; D is possibly TRBD1 (6 bases). The CDR3 contains 15 residues. Trimming removed 0 bases at V and 1 base at J, with 11 bases between. CDR1 SGHNT and CDR2 YYREEE come from the germline V gene (reference sequence). The chain's CDR3 is CASSLELGASYEQYF. CDR3 in DNA: TGTGCCAGCAGCTTGGAGTTGGGGGCATCCTACGAGCAGTACTTC.

This clone was seen a few times. The chain uses TRBV10-2 and TRBJ1-1; 10 positions agree with TRBD1. The V gene end was trimmed by 4 bases and the J gene end by 6 bases; junction bases not matched to a gene: 5. Looked up from germline, CDR1 is WSHSY and CDR2 is SAAADI. CDR3 length: 14 residues. CDR3 loop: CASSGSGTGAEAFF. CDR3 DNA: TGCGCCAGCAGTGGGTCCGGGACAGGGGCTGAAGCTTTCTTT.

This rearrangement joins TRBV27 to TRBJ2-3; 7 nucleotides agree with TRBD1. CDR1 MNHEY and CDR2 SMNVEV come from the germline V gene (reference sequence). The CDR3 has 14 residues. Losses at the gene ends were 6 bases for V and 2 bases for J; bases not matched to a gene: 5. For the CDR3, the DNA is TGTGCCAGCAGGAAGGGACAGTCCACAGATACGCAGTATTTT. This encodes CASRKGQSTDTQYF.

The rearrangement joins TRBV11-2 to TRBJ2-7; 8 positions agree with TRBD1. The CDR3 covers 15 residues. The V segment lost 1 base and the J segment 3 bases; nucleotides outside the gene matches: 5. Germline V CDR1 and CDR2: SGHAT, FQNNGV. CDR3 bases: TGTGCCAGCAGCTTAGTTGGACAGGGTATCTACGAGCAGTACTTC. As protein: CASSLVGQGIYEQYF.

This clone was observed a handful of times. The V and J genes are TRBV7-9 and TRBJ2-7; a possible D gene is TRBD1 (5 bases). The germline V gene encodes CDR1 SEHNR and CDR2 FQNEAQ (reference sequence). This CDR3 spans 13 amino acids. Trimming shortened V by 5 bases and J by 2 bases, and 10 bases separated the two germline ends. CDR3 amino acids: CASSVPTAYEQYF. The CDR3 DNA is TGTGCCAGCAGCGTACCGACAGCCTACGAGCAGTACTTC. The full variable domain, with the rest looked up from reference TRBV7-9 and TRBJ2-7, is DTGVSQNPRHKITKRGQNVTFRCDPISEHNRLYWYRQTLGQGPEFLTYFQNEAQLEKSRLLSDRFSAERPKGSFSTLEIQRTEQGDSAMYLCASSVPTAYEQYFGPGTRLTVT.

The chain couples TRBV19 to TRBJ2-1; 14 bases are shared with TRBD2. With V trimmed by 7 bases and J by 10 bases, 12 bases remained unmatched. Germline loops: CDR1 LNHDA, CDR2 SQIVND (reference sequence). This CDR3 has 16 residues. The CDR3 nucleotides read TGTGCCAGTACCTACGGGACTAGCGGGAGTCGCCGCGAGCAGTTCTTC. This translates into CASTYGTSGSRREQFF. The variable domain in full, with the rest retrieved from reference TRBV19 and TRBJ2-1, is DGGITQSPKYLFRKEGQNVTLSCEQNLNHDAMYWYRQDPGQGLRLIYYSQIVNDFQKGDIAEGYSVSREKKESFPLTVTSAQKNPTAFYLCASTYGTSGSRREQFFGPGTRLTVL.

The rearrangement uses TRBV4-1 and TRBJ2-5, with D unresolved. Trimming took 2 bases from V and 7 from J, leaving 17 bases between them. Germline lookup yields CDR1 MGHRA and CDR2 YSYEKL. The CDR3 is 15 residues long. CDR3 sequence (DNA): TGCGCCAGCAGCCAATATTCCTCCGAGATAACGACCCAGTACTTC. Its protein is CASSQYSSEITTQYF.

This clone was seen once. The V call is TRBV4-3, the J call TRBJ1-1; D is possibly TRBD1 (6 bases). With 5 bases removed from V and 1 base from J, the gap between germline ends came to 17 bases. Per the germline V gene, CDR1 is LGHNA and CDR2 is YSLEER. The CDR3 consists of 16 residues. The CDR3 DNA reads as TGCGCCAGCAGCGATACCTTTGCAGGGGAGAACACTGAAGCTTTCTTT. This translates into CASSDTFAGENTEAFF.

The J gene is TRBJ1-4, the V gene TRBV29-1; 9 bases are shared with TRBD1. The V gene's germline CDR1 is SQVTM and CDR2 ANQGSEA. The V segment lost 4 bases and the J segment 8 bases; nucleotides outside the gene matches: 14. The CDR3 length is 16 residues. This CDR3 is CSVGEGVQGAREKLFF. CDR3 nucleotides: TGCAGCGTTGGCGAGGGAGTACAGGGGGCAAGGGAAAAACTGTTTTTT.

The gene calls are TRBV29-1 and TRBJ2-2, with 8 bases identical to TRBD1. Trimming at V came to 6 bases and at J to 0 bases, leaving 3 bases not matched to a gene. The CDR3 is 14 residues long. The germline gives CDR1 SQVTM, CDR2 ANQGSEA. The CDR3: CSVAQGANTGELFF. CDR3 DNA: TGCAGCGTGGCACAGGGGGCGAACACCGGGGAGCTGTTTTTT.

The gene calls are TRBV5-6 and TRBJ2-5; the match to TRBD1 covers 8 bases. Germline trimming cut 4 bases from V and 5 bases from J; bases unmatched to any gene: 7. The CDR3 consists of 14 residues. CDR1 is SGHDT and CDR2 is YYEEEE in the germline V gene. The CDR3 DNA follows: TGTGCCAGCAGCCATGGACAGGGCGGGGAGACCCAGTACTTC. Translating gives CASSHGQGGETQYF.

The V call is TRBV5-1, the J call TRBJ2-7, with D perhaps matching TRBD2 (6 bases). Germline V CDR1 and CDR2: SGHRS, YFSETQ. CDR3 size: 16 residues. Between the trimmed V and J ends, which lost 5 bases and 3 bases, there was a span of 21 bases. CDR3 loop: CASSTDFLAGNYEQYF. For the CDR3, the DNA is TGCGCCAGCAGTACCGACTTCCTCGCGGGAAACTACGAGCAGTACTTC.

The chain employs TRBV27 and TRBJ2-7; possibly TRBD2 for D (6 bases). Germline assignment: CDR1 MNHEY and CDR2 SMNVEV (reference sequence). The CDR3 consists of 13 residues. The ends were cut back, 6 bases at V and 5 bases at J, with 14 bases in the middle. The CDR3 spells CASSPLWGDEQYF. The CDR3 DNA is TGTGCCAGCAGCCCTCTTTGGGGGGACGAGCAGTACTTC.

The chain has TRBV5-1 and TRBJ1-1; D is possibly TRBD1 (5 bases). Germline CDR1 and CDR2: SGHRS and YFSETQ. The CDR3 has 16 residues. The V and J ends lost 1 base and 3 bases respectively, with 16 bases between them. CDR3 DNA sequence: TGCGCCAGCAGCTTGCGGTCAGGCGCAGGGTACACTGAAGCTTTCTTT. Translated, it gives CASSLRSGAGYTEAFF. Combining the CDR3 with reference TRBV5-1 and TRBJ1-1 gives the whole variable domain KAGVTQTPRYLIKTRGQQVTLSCSPISGHRSVSWYQQTPGQGLQFLFEYFSETQRNKGNFPGRFSGRQFSNSRSEMNVSTLELGDSALYLCASSLRSGAGYTEAFFGQGTRLTVV.

Of note for this clone: Different DNA sequences within this sample yield the same CDR3. The chain employs TRBV7-9 and TRBJ1-2; D remains ambiguous. Trimming cost V 2 bases and J 0 bases, with 4 bases left between them. The CDR3 has 13 amino acids. Germline V gives CDR1 SEHNR, CDR2 FQNEAQ (reference sequence). As DNA, the CDR3 is TGTGCCAGCAGCTTAACGGCTAACTATGGCTACACCTTC. It codes for CASSLTANYGYTF.

The J gene is TRBJ1-1, the V gene TRBV2; 8 positions agree with TRBD1. The V gene's germline CDR1 is SNHLY and CDR2 FYNNEI. V was clipped by 6 bases and J by 3 bases; unmatched bases: 3. The CDR3 has 13 residues. CDR3 region: CASRDRGYTEAFF. CDR3 nucleotide sequence: TGTGCCAGCAGAGACAGGGGTTACACTGAAGCTTTCTTT.

The chain links TRBV29-1 to TRBJ2-1, with D possibly TRBD2 on 5 matching bases. Germline-derived CDR1 and CDR2 are SQVTM and ANQGSEA. Trimming took 2 bases from V and 0 from J, leaving 11 bases between them. The CDR3 contains 15 residues. CDR3 amino acids: CSVEPPGSSYNEQFF. As DNA, the CDR3 is TGCAGCGTTGAACCCCCGGGGAGCTCCTACAATGAGCAGTTCTTC.

The chain joins TRBV28 to TRBJ2-3; D is undetermined. The length of the CDR3 is 12 residues. Germline assignment: CDR1 MDHEN and CDR2 SYDVKM. V was trimmed by 7 bases and J by 7 bases, leaving 12 bases between them. In DNA form, the CDR3 reads TGTGCCAGCAAAATCACGGGTTATACGCAGTATTTT. Translation gives CASKITGYTQYF.

V usage is TRBV10-3 and J usage is TRBJ2-7; TRBD1 matches at 8 bases. The V and J ends lost 3 bases and 3 bases, in that order; junction bases with no gene match: 1. This CDR3 has 13 amino acids. In germline, CDR1 is ENHRY, CDR2 SYGVKD. CDR3 sequence: CAISEGQGYEQYF. CDR3 nucleotide sequence: TGTGCCATCAGTGAAGGACAGGGCTACGAGCAGTACTTC.

CDR3 nucleotide sequence: TGTGCCAGCAGTTTGGCCGGGACAGGGGGCGAAGGAGCTTTCTTT. Amino acids: CASSLAGTGGEGAFF. The gene calls are TRBV28 and TRBJ1-1; 12 nucleotides agree with TRBD1. V gave up 3 bases and J gave up 10 bases; unmatched junction bases: 9. CDR3 size: 15 residues. The germline V gene has CDR1 MDHEN and CDR2 SYDVKM.